The clone carrying this T cell receptor beta chain qualifies as medium-sized. Multiplex PCR with BIOMED2 TRB-A/B primer pools amplified TRB rearrangements. Each CDR3 protein is one row after TCRdb ran MiXCR on the multiplex PCR reads. This table holds about 5,400 distinct CDR3 sequences, 27% found once. Germline V gene sequence: CDR1 LNHNV, CDR2 YYDKDF (reference sequence). The CDR3 runs to 17 residues. V lost 5 bases, J lost 3 bases, and 22 bases lay in between. These data are taken from a study of T and B cells in COVID-19 patients. Overall study: Blood was sampled from COVID-19 patients who were either actively infected or recovered.

TRB was amplified from approximately 250-480 ng of blood genomic DNA. The chain uses TRBV15 and TRBJ2-5; D might be TRBD2 (7 bases). The TCR was taken from a human donor with active COVID-19. Material for sequencing was blood. The CDR3 coding sequence is TGTGCCACCAGCCCTCTAGGGGAGGGAAGGGGGAAAGAGACCCAGTACTTC. Translating it yields CATSPLGEGRGKETQYF. The full variable domain, completed using reference TRBV15 and TRBJ2-5, is DAMVIQNPRYQVTQFGKPVTLSCSQTLNHNVMYWYQQKSSQAPKLLFHYYDKDFNNEADTPDNFQSRRPNTSFCFLDIRSPGLGDTAMYLCATSPLGEGRGKETQYFGPGTRLLVL.